Shown below are 10 T cell receptor beta chains from a single sample sequenced in a study of T cell repertoires in cytomegalovirus infection. These TCRs are of unknown antigen specificity. TCRdb independently ran MiXCR on the reads; one entry per CDR3 protein. The sample lists about 920,000 distinct CDR3 sequences, approximately 31% occurring once. The material was cultured CD8+ T cells from PBMCs, obtained from culture after CMV antigen stimulation. The receptors here all came from a human donor in good health (CMV status not recorded). Some clones in this sample may be carry-over from other donors' samples.

The J gene is TRBJ2-7, the V gene TRBV27, with no clear D. Germline-derived CDR1 and CDR2 are MNHEY and SMNVEV (reference sequence). The CDR3 is 12 amino acids. Trimming removed 0 bases from V and 12 bases from J, with 12 bases in between. CDR3 DNA sequence: TGTGCCAGCAGTTTATCGCCCGGTCGGTGGTACTTC. This sequence encodes CASSLSPGRWYF.

The J gene is TRBJ2-1, the V gene TRBV7-9; D not certain. The CDR3 contains 17 residues. Germline V CDR1 and CDR2: SEHNR, FQNEAQ (reference sequence). V was trimmed by 1 base and J by 4 bases, leaving 17 bases between them. The CDR3 loop reads CASSLESRLLTYNEQFF. CDR3 nucleotides: TGTGCCAGCAGCTTAGAATCCAGGCTGCTTACATACAATGAGCAGTTCTTC.

This clonotype has just a few counts. The V and J genes are TRBV15 and TRBJ1-5; the match to TRBD1 covers 9 bases. The V and J ends lost 5 bases and 9 bases, in that order; junction bases with no gene match: 5. Looked up from germline, CDR1 is LNHNV and CDR2 is YYDKDF (reference sequence). CDR3 length equals 13 residues. The CDR3 region has the DNA TGTGCCACCAGCGGGACAGGGAAAAGGCCCCAGCATTTT. This translates into CATSGTGKRPQHF.

This clonotype was picked up a small number of times. The chain is built from TRBV6-2 or TRBV6-3 and TRBJ2-1, with 9 nucleotides matching TRBD2. CDR1 is MNHEY and CDR2 is SVGEGT in the germline V gene. Germline trimming cut 2 bases from V and 4 bases from J; bases unmatched to any gene: 3. The CDR3 covers 15 residues. Here the CDR3 reads CASSYPRGGYNEQFF. The CDR3 DNA is TGTGCCAGCAGTTACCCGCGGGGGGGATACAATGAGCAGTTCTTC.

This clonotype came up a few times. The chain joins TRBV12-3 or TRBV12-4 to TRBJ2-3, with D possibly being TRBD2 (5 bases). The CDR3 extends over 16 amino acids. V was trimmed by 5 bases and J by 1 base, leaving 16 bases between them. The CDR3 reads CASSPRTWPRTDTQYF. CDR3 nucleotide sequence: TGTGCCAGCAGTCCTCGGACTTGGCCGCGCACAGATACGCAGTATTTT.

The table lists this clonotype with many counts. The CDR3 reads CASSENRVAKNIQYF. The CDR3 DNA sequence: TGTGCCAGCAGTGAAAACAGGGTAGCCAAAAACATTCAGTACTTC. This sequence joins TRBV2 and TRBJ2-4, with D tentatively TRBD1 (6 bases). This CDR3 has 15 residues. V shed 2 bases and J shed 0 bases, with 8 bases lying between them. From germline, CDR1 is SNHLY and CDR2 FYNNEI.

The V call is TRBV14, the J call TRBJ1-1; 12 bases map to TRBD1. V was clipped by 5 bases and J by 4 bases; unmatched bases: 5. Germline V gene sequence: CDR1 SGHDN, CDR2 FVKESK. This CDR3 comprises 15 residues. The DNA for the CDR3 is TGTGCCAGCAGCTTCGGGACAGGGGGCTCCACTGAAGCTTTCTTT. It encodes CASSFGTGGSTEAFF.

At least ten counts were recorded for this clonotype. The chain has TRBV7-2 and TRBJ1-5; D is perhaps TRBD1 (5 bases). CDR3 size: 14 residues. Deletions cut 2 bases from V and 7 bases from J, with 12 bases between. Germline assignment: CDR1 SGHTA and CDR2 FQGNSA. The CDR3 nucleotides read TGTGCCAGCAGCTTATACCCAGGGTCACAGCCCCAGCATTTT. Translating gives CASSLYPGSQPQHF. The full variable domain, completed using reference TRBV7-2 and TRBJ1-5, is GAGVSQSPSNKVTEKGKDVELRCDPISGHTALYWYRQSLGQGLEFLIYFQGNSAPDKSGLPSDRFSAERTGGSVSTLTIQRTQQEDSAVYLCASSLYPGSQPQHFGDGTRLSIL.

The chain has TRBV7-2 and TRBJ1-6; TRBD1 aligns across 10 bases. Germline V gene data show CDR1 as SGHTA and CDR2 as FQGNSA. V was clipped by 3 bases and J by 7 bases; unmatched bases: 6. The CDR3 extends over 16 amino acids. The chain's CDR3 is CASSFDRGLKNSPLHF. The CDR3 nucleotides read TGTGCCAGCAGCTTTGACAGGGGGCTGAAGAATTCACCCCTCCACTTT.

This clonotype was recorded a few times. This chain connects TRBV19 to TRBJ1-1, with a weak D call TRBD1 (6 bases). The V end lost 1 base, the J end lost 4 bases, and 10 bases lay between the germline ends. CDR3 length equals 14 residues. Germline V gives CDR1 LNHDA, CDR2 SQIVND (reference sequence). CDR3 DNA: TGTGCCAGTAGTATAGGGGGGGCGTTCACTGAAGCTTTCTTT. It translates to CASSIGGAFTEAFF.